What follows are 29 T cell receptor beta chains derived from one specimen sequenced in a study of tumor-infiltrating lymphocytes in primary liver carcinoma. Both blood RNA, taken from unsorted whole blood, and germline DNA were extracted. Reverse transcription of roughly 480 ng total RNA with a constant-region primer produced TCR beta cDNA. Employing slightly modified ARM-PCR, three nested multiplex PCR rounds were run, and these gave rise to the TCR beta libraries. Use of TRBV1-TRBV30 forward primers with a C-beta reverse primer characterized the first two PCR rounds, which lasted approximately 11 cycles each. TCRdb re-called the multiplex PCR reads through MiXCR, storing one row per CDR3 protein. The sample carries 300,000 to 350,000 distinct CDR3 sequences, roughly two thirds recorded once. Sequenced material: peripheral blood. The receptor set was obtained from a man between 35 and 55 years old with primary liver carcinoma and hepatitis B virus infection.

The sample holds one count of this clonotype. Lacking the conserved final phenylalanine or tryptophan, this CDR3 likely reflects a read error. The chain employs TRBV6-1 and TRBJ2-7, with 7 positions matching TRBD2. V lost 4 bases, J lost 5 bases, and 8 bases stayed unmatched. The CDR3 covers 14 residues. Germline loops: CDR1 MNHNS, CDR2 SASEGT. CDR3 in amino acids: CASSVWGGADEQYS. The CDR3 DNA reads as TGTGCCAGCAGTGTATGGGGAGGGGCCGACGAGCAGTACTCC.

This rearrangement joins TRBV20-1 to TRBJ2-7; no definite D call. CDR3 length: 13 residues. CDR1 and CDR2 (germline): DFQATT, SNEGSKA (reference sequence). Trimming took 1 base from V and 3 from J, leaving 10 bases between them. CDR3 sequence: CSARGERLYEQYF. The CDR3 DNA sequence: TGCAGTGCTAGAGGGGAACGGCTCTACGAGCAGTACTTC.

This clonotype was observed at least ten times. The chain recombines TRBV6-6 with TRBJ2-7; no firm D call. CDR3 size: 11 residues. Trimming removed 5 bases at V and 4 bases at J, with 6 bases between. Germline V gives CDR1 MNHNY, CDR2 SVGAGI (reference sequence). CDR3 loop: CASSAEYEQYF. As DNA, the CDR3 is TGTGCCAGCAGTGCAGAATACGAGCAGTACTTC.

As regards this clonotype: With a much larger clone just one base away, this may be a read error. This chain connects TRBV6-5 to TRBJ2-1; TRBD2 might be the D (6 bases). Germline V lookup: CDR1 MNHEY, CDR2 SVGAGI. The CDR3 consists of 17 residues. The CDR3 DNA follows: TGTGCCAGCAGTTACAGTGGAGGCGGGAAAGGGAACAATGAGCAGTTATTC. This codes for CASSYSGGGKGNNEQLF.

Details on this clonotype: A much larger clone differs from this one at a single base, so this may be a read error. The V and J genes are TRBV12-3 or TRBV12-4 and TRBJ2-3; 10 nucleotides line up with TRBD2. This CDR3 is built from 15 residues. The CDR3 reads CASSLLAGGTDMQYF. In DNA form, the CDR3 reads TGTGCCAGCAGTTTATTAGCGGGAGGAACAGATATGCAGTATTTT.

The CDR3 sequence is CASSDYIQGASHGYTF. CDR3 bases: TGTGCCAGCAGTGACTACATACAGGGAGCTAGCCATGGCTACACCTTC. The chain links TRBV6-2 or TRBV6-3 to TRBJ1-2; a possible D gene is TRBD1 (6 bases). In germline, CDR1 is MNHEY, CDR2 SVGEGT. Trimming took off 5 bases at V and 6 bases at J, with 22 bases between the two ends. The CDR3 totals 16 residues.

This sequence joins TRBV6-1 and TRBJ1-5, with unresolved D. This CDR3 region has 14 residues. The V gene lost 4 bases and the J gene lost 9 bases, with 16 bases spanning the gap. From germline, CDR1 is MNHNS and CDR2 SASEGT. The CDR3, as DNA: TGTGCCAGCAGTGGGAGCTTGGGGAGTCGGCCCCAGCATTTT. The encoded protein is CASSGSLGSRPQHF.

Only a few counts were recorded for this clonotype. This chain links TRBV11-2 with TRBJ2-1, with D tentatively TRBD2 (5 bases). Germline CDR1 SGHAT, CDR2 FQNNGV. The CDR3 has 15 amino acids. V was shortened by 5 bases and J by 7 bases, with 18 bases between the two germline ends. For the CDR3, the DNA is TGTGCCAGCAGCCTAACTAATGGGAGTACGAATGAGCAGTTCTTC. This gives the protein CASSLTNGSTNEQFF.

This clonotype was seen ten or more times. CDR3 bases: TGTGCCAGCAGCCGACGCGGGGGGACCCAGTACTTC. It is translated as CASSRRGGTQYF. This chain links TRBV12-3 or TRBV12-4 with TRBJ2-5, with TRBD2 identical over 7 bases. V dropped 6 bases and J dropped 7; count of bases not matched to a gene: 5. The CDR3 covers 12 residues.

The rearrangement joins TRBV11-2 to TRBJ2-2, with 10 nucleotides matching TRBD2. V shed 5 bases, J shed 5 bases, and the junction held 5 bases outside the gene matches. Per the germline V gene, CDR1 is SGHAT and CDR2 is FQNNGV. This CDR3 has 15 residues. Here the CDR3 DNA reads TGTGCCAGCAGCCCCCCGGGACTAGCGACCGGGGAGCTGTTTTTT. It yields the protein CASSPPGLATGELFF.

A remark on this clonotype: It may be a read error: a sequence one base away is much more abundant. The conserved final phenylalanine or tryptophan is absent from the CDR3, which likely points to a read error. The chain is built from TRBV6-5 and TRBJ2-7; 7 nucleotides line up with TRBD1. The CDR3 consists of 14 residues. The germline CDR1 and CDR2 sequences are MNHEY and SVGAGI. J lost 2 bases, V lost 5 bases, and 6 bases had no gene match. For the CDR3, the DNA is TGTGCCAGCAGTCCGGGACAGACTGCCTACGAGCAGTACTTG. It specifies CASSPGQTAYEQYL.

The chain has TRBV19 and TRBJ2-2; D unresolved. Per germline, CDR1 LNHDA and CDR2 SQIVND (reference sequence). Deletions cut 1 base from V and 6 bases from J, with 9 bases between. CDR3 length equals 14 residues. CDR3 bases: TGTGCCAGTAGTATAGCCCAGGTGGCCGGGGAGCTGTTTTTT. Translating gives CASSIAQVAGELFF.

Details on this clonotype: The junction departs from germline at one end; a sequencing error may be responsible. The chain uses TRBV12-3 or TRBV12-4 and TRBJ2-7; 12 bases match TRBD2. CDR3 length: 13 residues. The CDR3 coding sequence is TGTGCCAGCGGCAGACTAGCGGGAGACGAGCAATACTTC. Translation gives CASGRLAGDEQYF.

This chain uses TRBV2 with TRBJ2-7, with D maybe TRBD1 (5 bases). This CDR3 region has 13 residues. CDR1 and CDR2 from the germline V gene are SNHLY and FYNNEI. With 4 bases removed from V and 9 bases from J, the gap between germline ends came to 16 bases. This CDR3 reads CASSAFKEGVQYF. DNA of the CDR3: TGTGCCAGCAGTGCATTCAAGGAAGGGGTGCAGTACTTC.

This clonotype has only a few counts. A much larger clone differs from this one at a single base, so this may be a read error. The chain couples TRBV29-1 to TRBJ2-1, with D possibly matching TRBD2 (5 bases). The germline V and J ends were trimmed by 4 bases and 13 bases, with 20 bases remaining between them. The CDR3 loop spans 13 amino acids. Germline lookup yields CDR1 SQVTM and CDR2 ANQGSEA. This chain's CDR3 is CSVAFLDGSDQFF. The CDR3 DNA follows: TGCAGCGTTGCCTTCCTGGATGGGAGTGATCAGTTCTTC.

As to this clonotype: Germline is not matched at one junction end, which may reflect a read error. The gene calls are TRBV6-5 and TRBJ2-3; TRBD2 might be the D (6 bases). The CDR3 covers 12 residues. In germline, CDR1 is MNHEY, CDR2 SVGAGI. The CDR3 sequence is CTSSRGAGPQYF. DNA of the CDR3: TGTACCAGCAGTAGGGGCGCGGGGCCGCAGTATTTT.

This clonotype was detected many times. The V gene is TRBV5-6, the J gene TRBJ2-7; D gene unclear. This CDR3 is 11 amino acids long. V shed 5 bases and J shed 0 bases, with 3 bases lying between them. Germline V gives CDR1 SGHDT, CDR2 YYEEEE. The CDR3 DNA reads as TGTGCCAGCAGTGTCTCCTACGAGCAGTACTTC. Translating gives CASSVSYEQYF.

This clonotype showed up just a few times. DNA of the CDR3: TGTGCCATCAGTGACCTGACAGGGAATGAGCAGTTCTTC. Protein sequence: CAISDLTGNEQFF. The chain combines TRBV10-3 with TRBJ2-1, with TRBD1 matching 7 bases. The junction had 3 bases not matched to a gene; V was cut back by 3 bases and J by 7 bases. Per the germline V gene, CDR1 is ENHRY and CDR2 is SYGVKD. The CDR3 consists of 13 residues.

This chain joins TRBV4-3 and TRBJ2-7; 9 bases agree with TRBD2. The length of the CDR3 is 15 residues. With 1 base clipped from V and 8 bases from J, the junction kept 9 bases outside the gene matches. Germline assignment: CDR1 LGHNA and CDR2 YSLEER. The CDR3 DNA reads as TGCGCCAGCAGCCAAGGATTAGCGGGAGCTAGGAAGCAGTACTTC. It translates to CASSQGLAGARKQYF.

The chain uses TRBV12-3 or TRBV12-4 and TRBJ2-5; 14 nucleotides align to TRBD2. V dropped 5 bases and J dropped 5; count of bases not matched to a gene: 13. The CDR3 consists of 18 residues. The CDR3 loop is CASSKGTSGSPRQETQYF. The CDR3 coding sequence is TGTGCCAGCAGTAAGGGGACTAGCGGGAGCCCCCGGCAGGAGACCCAGTACTTC.

Concerning this clonotype itself: Its ends do not fully match the called genes, so a read error is possible. The chain recombines TRBV12-3 or TRBV12-4 with TRBJ2-1; D is possibly TRBD1 (5 bases). The CDR3 extends over 13 amino acids. The CDR3 loop reads CVSRQGRANEQFF. The CDR3 DNA reads TGTGTCAGCAGGCAGGGTCGCGCGAATGAGCAGTTCTTC.

About this clonotype itself: An end of the junction does not agree with germline; a read error may underlie this. The V gene is TRBV10-3, the J gene TRBJ2-7, with D hard to call. Germline V gene sequence: CDR1 ENHRY, CDR2 SYGVKD. The CDR3 is 13 residues long. The CDR3 is CAISVNGAYEQCF. As DNA, the CDR3 is TGTGCCATCAGTGTGAACGGAGCCTACGAGCAGTGCTTC.

The chain carries TRBV4-3 and TRBJ1-6, with D tentatively TRBD1 (5 bases). Trimming took 0 bases from V and 7 from J, leaving 16 bases between them. This CDR3 comprises 17 residues. Germline CDR1 LGHNA, CDR2 YSLEER. The DNA for the CDR3 is TGCGCCAGCAGCCAAGATGGGGCACCTTCTAAGAATTCACCCCTCCACTTT. Residues: CASSQDGAPSKNSPLHF.

The rearrangement uses TRBV6-1 and TRBJ1-5; 7 bases agree with TRBD1. The germline gives CDR1 MNHNS, CDR2 SASEGT. CDR3 size: 15 residues. Losses at the gene ends were 7 bases for V and 4 bases for J; bases not matched to a gene: 10. The CDR3 sequence is CASNSLGQSNQPQHF. CDR3 sequence (DNA): TGTGCCAGCAACTCACTGGGACAGTCAAATCAGCCCCAGCATTTT.

Concerning this clonotype itself: One end of the junction does not line up with germline, which may come from a read error. This rearrangement joins TRBV11-2 to TRBJ1-2, with 7 bases lining up with TRBD1. CDR1 is SGHAT and CDR2 is FQNNGV in the germline V gene. CDR3 size: 16 residues. CDR3 in DNA: TGTACCAGCAGCTTAGCGATAGGGGGCGCAAGCTATGGCTACACCTTC. This translates into CTSSLAIGGASYGYTF.

For this clonotype: One end of the junction varies from germline; a read error may be responsible. This chain joins TRBV29-1 and TRBJ2-2; 9 bases line up with TRBD1. Germline V gene lookup returns CDR1 SQVTM and CDR2 ANQGSEA. CDR3 size: 17 residues. The CDR3 DNA reads TGCAGCGTTGCCGTCCGAGGACAGGGGTCAGCTAGCGAGGAGATGTTTTTT. Its translation: CSVAVRGQGSASEEMFF.

With regard to this clonotype: This may come from a read error, since a much larger clone is one base off. The V gene is TRBV6-5, the J gene TRBJ2-1; D uncertain. Per germline, CDR1 MNHEY and CDR2 SVGAGI. V was clipped by 0 bases and J by 6 bases, with 18 bases between them. CDR3 length: 17 residues. This chain's CDR3 is CASSYSKSQGRVNEQFF. The DNA of the CDR3 is TGTGCCAGCAGTTACTCCAAAAGTCAAGGAAGGGTCAATGAGCAGTTCTTC.

Remarks on this clonotype: A single base separates this from a much larger clone, so it may be a read error. The chain is built from TRBV6-1 and TRBJ2-2; D unclear. Germline V gene data show CDR1 as MNHNS and CDR2 as SASEGT. V was trimmed by 4 bases and J by 12 bases, leaving 18 bases between them. The CDR3 totals 14 residues. The CDR3 loop is CASSASIVFRKLFF. The CDR3 nucleotides read TGTGCCAGCAGTGCGTCGATAGTGTTTCGGAAGCTGTTTTTT.

The table lists this clonotype with a count of one. Since a much larger clone is just one base distant, this may be a read error. V is TRBV6-1 and J is TRBJ2-1; D is uncertain. Germline CDR1 MNHNS, CDR2 SASEGT. The CDR3 loop spans 17 amino acids. In nucleotides, the CDR3 is TGTGTCAGCAGTGGAAACGACCCCACATCTCCCTACAATGAGCAGTTCTTC. Encoded protein: CVSSGNDPTSPYNEQFF.